Below are 14 T cell receptor beta chains sequenced from a single sample in a study of CD8+ T cells in alopecia areata. Cutaneous lymph node cells were pooled, and they were sorted using CD4, CD8alpha, NKG2D, NKG2ACE and other markers. In each case, RNA was isolated and then reverse transcribed into cDNA as the sequencing template. TCRdb's table, derived via immunoSEQ multiplex PCR, lists solely in-frame clones and lacks some. The sample contains about 270,000 clones, none of them singletons. The specimen was CD4+ T cells sorted from a lymph node. The receptor source for this set is a C3H/HeJ mouse with alopecia areata. MHC haplotype: H2-k.

A remark on this clone: Mouse gene names apply. The read is 4 residues too short to cover the CDR3 end, so that end is filled in from the germline J gene. This rearrangement joins TRBV13-1 to TRBJ2-2; TRBD2 matches at 13 bases. The CDR3 consists of 15 residues. The V gene end was trimmed by 3 bases and the J gene end by 6 bases; junction bases not matched to a gene: 2. In germline, CDR1 is NSHNY, CDR2 SYGAGN. The CDR3 protein is CASSGTGGAPGQLYF. The covered CDR3 bases are TGTGCCAGCAGTGGGACTGGGGGGGCCCCCGGG.

A note on this clone: Gene and germline names: mouse. Incomplete CDR3 DNA: TGTGCCAGCAGTCCCGGGACACATGCAGAA. It translates to CASSPGTHAE. In full, the CDR3 is CASSPGTHAETLYF. This sequence joins TRBV19 and TRBJ2-3; TRBD1 might be the D (6 bases). The read gets to within 4 residues of the CDR3 end, and the germline J gene fills in the rest. The CDR3 covers 14 residues. Germline values: CDR1 FNHDT, CDR2 SITEND (reference sequence). The V and J ends lost 4 bases and 2 bases respectively, with 11 bases between them.

Details on this clone: Gene names and germline refer to mouse. The CDR3 extends 4 residues past the end of the read, so its final part is completed from the germline J gene. The same CDR3 is also encoded by other DNA sequences in this sample. This chain uses TRBV13-1 with TRBJ1-2; 10 nucleotides align to TRBD1. The CDR3 runs 16 residues. The V and J ends lost 2 bases and 3 bases, in that order; junction bases with no gene match: 7. The germline gives CDR1 NSHNY, CDR2 SYGAGN. CDR3 bases read: TGTGCCAGCAGTGACCGCCGGGACAGGGGAGACTCC. This encodes CASSDRRDRGDS. The entire CDR3 protein is CASSDRRDRGDSDYTF.

This clone has just a few counts. Here the gene names and germline are mouse. The sequenced fragment ends 4 residues before the CDR3 boundary, so the rest is inferred from the germline J gene. This chain joins TRBV13-3 and TRBJ1-1, with 7 bases lining up with TRBD1. The germline V gene encodes CDR1 NNHDY and CDR2 SYVADS. CDR3 length: 14 amino acids. The CDR3 sequence: CASSEGGAGTEVFF. The CDR3 bases that were read are TGTGCCAGCAGTGAAGGGGGCGCCGGAACA.

This clone was found a few times. Here the gene names and germline are mouse. The CDR3 goes on 4 residues after the read ends, and that part is filled in from the germline J gene. The rearrangement links TRBV13-2 to TRBJ1-1; TRBD1 matches 10 bases. Trimming removed 5 bases from V and 4 bases from J; junction bases left unmatched: 5. The germline CDR1 and CDR2 sequences are NNHNN and SYGAGS (reference sequence). The CDR3 length is 14 residues. CDR3 loop: CASGEDRGATEVFF. The part of the CDR3 DNA that was read is TGTGCCAGCGGGGAGGACAGGGGGGCCACA.

This clone came up a few times. Genes here carry mouse names. The read ends 4 residues early relative to the CDR3; the germline J gene fills the gap. The chain carries TRBV1 and TRBJ2-5, with D unclear. This CDR3 spans 12 amino acids. Germline values: CDR1 NSQYPW, CDR2 LRSPGD (reference sequence). Trimming left V 3 bases short and J 1 base short, with 2 bases between. The DNA read from the CDR3 is TGCACCTGCAGTGCCTACCAAGAC. The encoded protein is CTCSAYQD. The CDR3 in its entirety is CTCSAYQDTQYF.

This clone has ten or more counts. These gene names are mouse names. The CDR3 goes on 4 residues after the read ends, and that part is filled in from the germline J gene. This CDR3 is also generated by other DNA sequences in the sample. The chain combines TRBV31 with TRBJ1-2; TRBD1 might be the D (6 bases). CDR1 and CDR2 from the germline V gene are GKSSPN and SITVG. Trimming removed 1 base at V and 1 base at J, with 7 bases between. The CDR3 contains 13 residues. Here the CDR3 reads CAWSPGQNSDYTF. The sequenced CDR3 bases are TGTGCCTGGAGTCCGGGACAAAACTCC.

This clone turned up a few times. Gene names and germline match the mouse. The read ends 4 residues shy of where the CDR3 ends; the end is completed using the germline J gene. Distinct nucleotide sequences in the sample also encode this CDR3. V usage is TRBV29 and J usage is TRBJ2-1, with 7 bases that match TRBD2. With V trimmed by 4 bases and J by 3 bases, 0 bases remained unmatched. CDR1 is MSHET and CDR2 is SYDVDS in the germline V gene. This CDR3 spans 13 amino acids. CDR3 region: CASSWGGYAEQFF. The part of the CDR3 DNA that was read is TGTGCTAGCAGTTGGGGGGGCTATGCT.

This clone was counted a few times. Gene names are mouse gene names. The read terminates 4 residues before the CDR3 end, so the remaining end is supplied by the germline J gene. The chain uses TRBV5 and TRBJ1-2, with 11 bases fitting TRBD1. Germline lookup yields CDR1 LGHNA and CDR2 YNLKQL (reference sequence). V lost 2 bases and J lost 4; bases outside the gene matches: 3. The CDR3 covers 15 residues. CDR3 region: CASSQPGTGGSDYTF. CDR3 DNA, as far as it was read: TGTGCCAGCAGCCAACCCGGGACAGGGGGCTCC.

In this sample, this clone turned up a few times. Gene names and germline match the mouse. The CDR3 is cut off 4 residues early in the read; its end comes from the germline J gene. This chain joins TRBV13-3 and TRBJ2-2, with D possibly matching TRBD1 (5 bases). This CDR3 region has 14 residues. Trimming pared 3 bases from V and 0 bases from J, leaving 6 bases between. Germline V gene lookup returns CDR1 NNHDY and CDR2 SYVADS. The CDR3 DNA, read in part, is TGTGCCAGCAGTGGACAGACAAACACCGGG. Translating it yields CASSGQTNTG. The CDR3 reads in full as CASSGQTNTGQLYF.

This clone was seen a handful of times. Gene names and germline refer to mouse. The read falls 4 residues short of the CDR3 end, and the missing part is taken from the germline J gene. The rearrangement links TRBV5 to TRBJ1-2; TRBD1 aligns across 8 bases. V shed 5 bases, J shed 0 bases, and the junction held 2 bases outside the gene matches. The CDR3 totals 14 residues. Germline-derived CDR1 and CDR2 are LGHNA and YNLKQL (reference sequence). The CDR3 region is CASSKGQANSDYTF. The CDR3 DNA, read in part, is TGTGCCAGCAGCAAGGGACAGGCAAACTCC.

A few counts support this clone. These gene names are mouse names. The read is 4 residues too short to cover the CDR3 end, so that end is filled in from the germline J gene. The rearrangement joins TRBV13-1 to TRBJ2-2; 11 bases agree with TRBD2. Losses at the gene ends were 3 bases for V and 4 bases for J; bases not matched to a gene: 11. CDR3 length equals 18 residues. The V gene's germline CDR1 is NSHNY and CDR2 SYGAGN. Partial CDR3 DNA: TGTGCCAGCAGTGGTCATCCGGGACTGGGGGACAGCACCGGG. It encodes CASSGHPGLGDSTG. The whole CDR3 sequence reads CASSGHPGLGDSTGQLYF.

A word on this clone: All gene names here are mouse names. The CDR3 is cut off 4 residues early in the read; its end comes from the germline J gene. V usage is TRBV31 and J usage is TRBJ2-2; D possibly corresponds to TRBD2 (7 bases). This CDR3 comprises 14 residues. V lost 5 bases to trimming and J lost 4 bases, with 14 bases between them. From germline, CDR1 is GKSSPN and CDR2 SITVG. CDR3 sequence reads: CAWEGGAGTGQLYF. The DNA read from the CDR3 is TGTGCCTGGGAGGGGGGCGCGGGCACCGGG. Full variable domain (outside the CDR3, taken from reference TRBV31 and TRBJ2-2): AQTIHQWPVAEIKAVGSPLSLGCTIKGKSSPNLYWYWQATGGTLQQLFYSITVGQVESVVQLNLSASRPKDDQFILSTEKLLLSHSGFYLCAWEGGAGTGQLYFGEGSKLTVL.

A note on this clone: Genes and germline are mouse. The sequenced CDR3 bases are TGTGCCAGCAGCCAAGATGGGGGGGATTCCTATAATTCGCCC. Amino acid sequence: CASSQDGGDSYNSP. The whole CDR3 sequence is CASSQDGGDSYNSPLYF. J is TRBJ1-6 and V is TRBV5, with TRBD1 as a possible D gene (5 bases). The read ends 3 residues shy of where the CDR3 ends; the end is completed using the germline J gene. TRBJ1-6 is reported as an ORF; its role is uncertain. In germline, CDR1 is LGHNA, CDR2 YNLKQL (reference sequence). CDR3 length equals 17 residues. V lost 0 bases to trimming and J lost 0 bases, with 9 bases between them.